Listed below are T cell receptor beta chains from one sample, sequenced in a study of T cells in Graves' hyperthyroidism and ophthalmopathy. Via MiXCR, TCRdb re-called the multiplex PCR reads, giving one row per CDR3 protein. The table lists approximately 370,000 distinct CDR3 sequences, roughly 15% of them singletons. Specimen: blood. These receptors came from a woman in her 30s with Graves' hyperthyroidism that later progressed to Graves' ophthalmopathy. The CDR3 runs from the conserved cysteine through the conserved F or W. The order of the fields is J gene, V gene, D gene, clone size, CDR3 DNA, CDR3 protein. D genes are given only for firm matches. A row's size may be missing; if present it is once, few, many or a size class.

j_call: TRBJ1-2; v_call: TRBV28; d_call: .; clone_size: many; cdr3_nt: TGTGCCAGCAGTCCGGCCCGGGGGGCGGTTGGCTACACCTTC; cdr3_aa: CASSPARGAVGYTF
j_call: TRBJ1-6; v_call: TRBV14; d_call: TRBD1; clone_size: many; cdr3_nt: TGTGCCAGCAGCCATATGGGTACAGGGGCTTCACCCCTCCACTTT; cdr3_aa: CASSHMGTGASPLHF
j_call: TRBJ1-5; v_call: TRBV28; d_call: .; clone_size: many; cdr3_nt: TGTGCCAGCAGTTTAAGGGGACATGACAATCAGCCCCAGCATTTT; cdr3_aa: CASSLRGHDNQPQHF
j_call: TRBJ2-3; v_call: TRBV3-1; d_call: TRBD2; clone_size: .; cdr3_nt: TGTGCCAGCCGAGGGGTTAGCGGGACGGCTAGCACAGATACGCGGTATTTT; cdr3_aa: CASRGVSGTASTDTRYF
j_call: TRBJ1-5; v_call: TRBV27; d_call: .; clone_size: many; cdr3_nt: TGTGCCAGCAGTGTGGCAGCGATAGACAATCAGCCCCAGCATTTT; cdr3_aa: CASSVAAIDNQPQHF
j_call: TRBJ2-7; v_call: TRBV7-2; d_call: .; clone_size: .; cdr3_nt: TGTGCCAGCAGCTCGGACAGCTTTTTAGAGCAGTACTTC; cdr3_aa: CASSSDSFLEQYF
j_call: TRBJ2-5; v_call: TRBV2; d_call: TRBD1; clone_size: .; cdr3_nt: TGTGCCAGCAATTTCCCCGGGACAGCAAAAGAGACCCAGTACTTC; cdr3_aa: CASNFPGTAKETQYF
j_call: TRBJ2-1; v_call: TRBV2; d_call: .; clone_size: many; cdr3_nt: TGTGCCAGCAGTGGGTCTAGGGGTGAGCAGTTCTTC; cdr3_aa: CASSGSRGEQFF
j_call: TRBJ2-1; v_call: TRBV28; d_call: .; clone_size: many; cdr3_nt: TGTGCCAGCAGTTTATCCGGGTTTAGCTCCTACAATGAGCAGTTCTTC; cdr3_aa: CASSLSGFSSYNEQFF
j_call: TRBJ2-5; v_call: TRBV7-9; d_call: TRBD1; clone_size: many; cdr3_nt: TGTGCCAGCAGCCTATTCGACAGGGGGAGGGAAGAGACCCAGTACTTC; cdr3_aa: CASSLFDRGREETQYF
j_call: TRBJ1-5; v_call: TRBV20-1; d_call: .; clone_size: many; cdr3_nt: TGCAGTGCTAGAGATCCGGGGGGCGCAGGTCAGCCCCAGCATTTT; cdr3_aa: CSARDPGGAGQPQHF
j_call: TRBJ2-5; v_call: TRBV6-1; d_call: TRBD2; clone_size: many; cdr3_nt: TGTGCCAGCAGTTACCGTGCTAGCGGGAGGGAGACCCAGTACTTC; cdr3_aa: CASSYRASGRETQYF
j_call: TRBJ2-2; v_call: TRBV19; d_call: TRBD1; clone_size: few; cdr3_nt: TGTGCCAGTTCAGGGGGCTGGGGAACCGGGGAGCTGTTTTTT; cdr3_aa: CASSGGWGTGELFF
j_call: TRBJ2-3; v_call: TRBV5-1; d_call: .; clone_size: few; cdr3_nt: TGCGCCAGCCAGGAGGGAGGCGCGGATACGCAGTATTTT; cdr3_aa: CASQEGGADTQYF
j_call: TRBJ1-1; v_call: TRBV6-2/TRBV6-3; d_call: .; clone_size: .; cdr3_nt: TGTGCCAGCAGCTTGGAAGGGGCCGGGACTGAAGCTTTCTTT; cdr3_aa: CASSLEGAGTEAFF
j_call: TRBJ1-5; v_call: TRBV14; d_call: TRBD1; clone_size: few; cdr3_nt: TGTGCCAGCAGCCCCTCAGGGGGCCCCAATCAGCCCCAGCATTTT; cdr3_aa: CASSPSGGPNQPQHF
j_call: TRBJ2-1; v_call: TRBV27; d_call: .; clone_size: many; cdr3_nt: TGTGCCAGCAGCCTATGGGTAGCCGCTGAGCAGTTCTTC; cdr3_aa: CASSLWVAAEQFF
j_call: TRBJ2-1; v_call: TRBV2; d_call: TRBD2; clone_size: many; cdr3_nt: TGTGCCGGCAGGCTAGCGGGTGGCAATGAGCAGTTCTTC; cdr3_aa: CAGRLAGGNEQFF
j_call: TRBJ2-7; v_call: TRBV6-1; d_call: .; clone_size: .; cdr3_nt: TGTGCCAGCAGTGAAGCGCTTCTTGGTTTGGTTTACGAGCAGTACTTC; cdr3_aa: CASSEALLGLVYEQYF
j_call: TRBJ2-1; v_call: TRBV9; d_call: TRBD2; clone_size: few; cdr3_nt: TGTGCCAGCGGGGAGGGAGGGAGCTCCTACAATGAGCAGTTCTTC; cdr3_aa: CASGEGGSSYNEQFF
j_call: TRBJ1-2; v_call: TRBV6-1; d_call: TRBD1; clone_size: .; cdr3_nt: TGTGCCAGCACGACAGGGAAGAGCTATGGCTACACCTTC; cdr3_aa: CASTTGKSYGYTF
j_call: TRBJ2-6; v_call: TRBV5-1; d_call: .; clone_size: few; cdr3_nt: TGCGCCAGCAGCTCGGGACCCCCTTCTGGGGCCAACGTCCTGACTTTC; cdr3_aa: CASSSGPPSGANVLTF
j_call: TRBJ1-1; v_call: TRBV5-1; d_call: TRBD1; clone_size: many; cdr3_nt: TGCGCCAGCAGCACATGGACAGGGGGCCTTCAAGCTTTCTTT; cdr3_aa: CASSTWTGGLQAFF
j_call: TRBJ1-1; v_call: TRBV7-9; d_call: .; clone_size: many; cdr3_nt: TGTGCCAGCAGCTTACCCGGCCCTGAAGCTTTCTTT; cdr3_aa: CASSLPGPEAFF
j_call: TRBJ1-1; v_call: TRBV11-2; d_call: .; clone_size: many; cdr3_nt: TGTGCCAGCAGCTTGGGGTGGGGTGAGACTGAAGCTTTCTTT; cdr3_aa: CASSLGWGETEAFF
j_call: TRBJ2-1; v_call: TRBV29-1; d_call: .; clone_size: .; cdr3_nt: TGCAGCGTTGAAGCTAGCAGTAGGGGTGGCAATGAGCAGTTCTTC; cdr3_aa: CSVEASSRGGNEQFF
j_call: TRBJ2-2; v_call: TRBV19; d_call: .; clone_size: .; cdr3_nt: TGTGCCAGTAGTATGGCCGGGGAGCTGTTTTTT; cdr3_aa: CASSMAGELFF
j_call: TRBJ1-5; v_call: TRBV6-1; d_call: .; clone_size: many; cdr3_nt: TGTGCCAGCAGTGAAAGGTACAGGGTCAATCAGCCCCAGCATTTT; cdr3_aa: CASSERYRVNQPQHF
j_call: TRBJ1-1; v_call: TRBV6-1; d_call: .; clone_size: many; cdr3_nt: TGTGCCTGCATCCCCGGGTTGAGGAGGACTGAAGCTTTCTTT; cdr3_aa: CACIPGLRRTEAFF
j_call: TRBJ2-7; v_call: TRBV20-1; d_call: .; clone_size: .; cdr3_nt: TGCAGTGCTGAGGACGCTTACGAGCAGTACTTC; cdr3_aa: CSAEDAYEQYF
j_call: TRBJ2-7; v_call: TRBV27; d_call: TRBD1; clone_size: many; cdr3_nt: TGTGCCAGCAGTTTGTTCGGACAGGGGTACTACGAGCAGTACTTC; cdr3_aa: CASSLFGQGYYEQYF
j_call: TRBJ1-1; v_call: TRBV6-2/TRBV6-3; d_call: TRBD1; clone_size: .; cdr3_nt: TGTGCCAGCAGTTACTCGGGACAGGGGAACACTGAAGCTTTCTTT; cdr3_aa: CASSYSGQGNTEAFF
j_call: TRBJ1-5; v_call: TRBV20-1; d_call: TRBD1; clone_size: many; cdr3_nt: TGCAGTGCTAGTATACAGGGGGCAGATCAGCCCCAGCATTTT; cdr3_aa: CSASIQGADQPQHF
j_call: TRBJ2-5; v_call: TRBV7-2; d_call: TRBD2; clone_size: many; cdr3_nt: TGTGCCAGCAAATGGACTAGCGGGGCTCAAGAGACCCAGTACTTC; cdr3_aa: CASKWTSGAQETQYF
j_call: TRBJ1-2; v_call: TRBV5-1; d_call: TRBD1; clone_size: many; cdr3_nt: TGCGCCAGCAGCCTCGGACAGGGTTGGGGCTACACCTTC; cdr3_aa: CASSLGQGWGYTF
j_call: TRBJ2-7; v_call: TRBV28; d_call: .; clone_size: few; cdr3_nt: TGTGCCAGCAGTTTATACGATAGGTACGAGCAGTACTTC; cdr3_aa: CASSLYDRYEQYF